This T cell receptor beta chain is from a study of T cell repertoires in cytomegalovirus infection. Study summary: Selection of CMV epitopes for the study included recently identified HLA-C-restricted and well-studied HLA-B-restricted ones. Both a matching HLA type and CMV infection were indicated by public TCR beta signatures. Whole-study findings and limits: CMV-specific HLA-C-restricted TCR beta clonotypes dominated the ex vivo response. CMV carriers having the relevant HLA were flagged by cumulative public TCR beta family frequency.

This clonotype was seen only a few times. Antigen unknown. CDR1 SEHNR and CDR2 FQNEAQ come from the germline V gene (reference sequence). Trimming removed 1 base from V and 1 base from J; junction bases left unmatched: 10. CDR3 size: 18 residues. TCRdb used MiXCR to reprocess the reads, holding one entry per CDR3 protein. The sample carries around 900,000 distinct CDR3 sequences, approximately 31% recorded once. The TCR originated in a human donor in good health (CMV status not recorded). Some clones in this sample may be carry-over from other donors' samples. The chain is built from TRBV7-9 and TRBJ2-4; 7 nucleotides match TRBD1. This specimen consisted of cultured CD8+ T cells from PBMCs, obtained from culture after CMV antigen stimulation. The CDR3 reads CASSLGPETGLAKNIQYF. The CDR3 DNA sequence: TGTGCCAGCAGCTTAGGGCCCGAGACAGGGCTGGCCAAAAACATTCAGTACTTC.